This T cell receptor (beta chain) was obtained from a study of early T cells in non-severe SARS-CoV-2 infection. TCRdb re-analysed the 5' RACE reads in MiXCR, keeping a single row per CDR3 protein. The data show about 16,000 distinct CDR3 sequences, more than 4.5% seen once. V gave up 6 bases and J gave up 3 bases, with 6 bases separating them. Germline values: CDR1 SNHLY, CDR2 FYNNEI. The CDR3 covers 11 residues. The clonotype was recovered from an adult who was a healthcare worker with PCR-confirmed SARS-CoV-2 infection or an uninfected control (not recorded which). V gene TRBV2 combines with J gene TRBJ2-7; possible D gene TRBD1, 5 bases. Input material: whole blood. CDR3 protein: CASRDNYEQYF. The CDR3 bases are TGTGCCAGCAGGGACAACTACGAGCAGTACTTC. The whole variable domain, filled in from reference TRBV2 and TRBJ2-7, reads EPEVTQTPSHQVTQMGQEVILRCVPISNHLYFYWYRQILGQKVEFLVSFYNNEISEKSEIFDDQFSVERPDGSNFTLKIRSTKLEDSAMYFCASRDNYEQYFGPGTRLTVT.